Following are 25 T cell receptor beta chains from one sample sequenced in a study of T cells in Graves' hyperthyroidism and ophthalmopathy (dated by TCRdb to between 2019 and 2020). Libraries were made using multiplex PCR. The run used an Illumina HiSeq 2000. The TCR beta CDR3 regions were amplified from the RNA transcripts. The first round of RT-PCR for the TCR CDR3 was performed with the HTBI primer set and the Qiagen OneStep RT-PCR kit. Starting from the raw public reads, TCRdb applied fastp trimming at Q25, assembled clones with MiXCR and retained in-frame beta chains. When rows share a CDR3 protein, they turn into one entry using the most common DNA and genes. The sample table holds over 150,000 distinct CDR3 sequences, of which about a sixth were seen once. The top ten hold roughly 55% of the sample. Material for sequencing was blood. Receptors were obtained from a woman aged 50 to 60 with Graves' hyperthyroidism.

The chain joins TRBV27 to TRBJ2-1; tentative D call: TRBD1 (6 bases). Germline V lookup: CDR1 MNHEY, CDR2 SMNVEV (reference sequence). CDR3 length equals 15 residues. V gave up 2 bases and J gave up 12 bases, with 20 bases separating them. The CDR3: CASSLGLVNGGGQFF. The CDR3, as DNA: TGTGCCAGCAGTTTAGGGCTAGTCAATGGGGGCGGGCAGTTCTTC.

CDR3 sequence reads: CASSQGTAAYNEQFF. The CDR3 bases are TGCGCCAGCAGCCAAGGGACAGCAGCCTACAATGAGCAGTTCTTC. V gene TRBV4-1 combines with J gene TRBJ2-1, with D tentatively TRBD1 (6 bases). Germline assignment: CDR1 MGHRA and CDR2 YSYEKL. The V gene lost 1 base and the J gene lost 2 bases, with 9 bases spanning the gap. The CDR3 is made up of 15 amino acids.

The CDR3 nucleotides read TGCGCCAGCAGTGAGTCTAGCGGGAAAGAGACCCAGTACTTC. Protein: CASSESSGKETQYF. This chain joins TRBV10-1 and TRBJ2-5, with TRBD2 matching 8 bases. This CDR3 region has 14 residues. In germline, CDR1 is WNHNN, CDR2 SYGVQD (reference sequence). V was clipped by 0 bases and J by 3 bases; unmatched bases: 0.

This clonotype was observed many times. The chain joins TRBV12-3 or TRBV12-4 to TRBJ1-5; TRBD1 might be the D (6 bases). The V end was cut by 5 bases, the J end by 6 bases, with 20 bases between. The CDR3 covers 16 residues. CDR3 DNA: TGTGCCAGCAGTATAATCAGGGGTAATTCCGGTCAGCCCCAGCATTTT. Translation: CASSIIRGNSGQPQHF.

This clonotype was recorded at least ten times. J is TRBJ1-1 and V is TRBV15; maybe TRBD1 (6 bases). The CDR3 extends over 16 amino acids. Trimming left V 5 bases short and J 3 bases short, with 19 bases between. Germline loops: CDR1 LNHNV, CDR2 YYDKDF (reference sequence). The CDR3 protein is CATSRKAMTGHTEAFF. Written as DNA, the CDR3 is TGTGCCACCAGCCGCAAGGCAATGACAGGACACACTGAAGCTTTCTTT.

This clonotype was observed many times. The V call is TRBV20-1, the J call TRBJ1-1; D is undetermined. CDR1 and CDR2 from the germline V gene are DFQATT and SNEGSKA (reference sequence). V lost 3 bases, J lost 7 bases, and 12 bases lay in between. The CDR3 is 12 residues long. This CDR3 is CSASPRQNEAFF. The CDR3 DNA is TGCAGTGCTAGCCCCCGGCAGAATGAAGCTTTCTTT.

In this sample, this clonotype turned up many times. J is TRBJ1-5 and V is TRBV6-1; TRBD1 matches 8 bases. The V segment lost 6 bases and the J segment 0 bases; nucleotides outside the gene matches: 4. Per the germline V gene, CDR1 is MNHNS and CDR2 is SASEGT. This CDR3 comprises 15 residues. The CDR3 reads CASRTTGDSNQPQHF. The CDR3 nucleotides read TGTGCCAGCAGGACGACAGGGGATAGCAATCAGCCCCAGCATTTT.

V usage is TRBV27 and J usage is TRBJ1-5; no clear D. The CDR3 has 13 amino acids. V lost 0 bases to trimming and J lost 6 bases, with 6 bases between them. Per the germline V gene, CDR1 is MNHEY and CDR2 is SMNVEV (reference sequence). The CDR3 coding sequence is TGTGCCAGCAGTTTATCGGTAGTTCAGCCCCAGCATTTT. It yields the protein CASSLSVVQPQHF.

A remark on this clonotype: This could be a read error, since a much larger clone is one nucleotide away. The CDR3 coding sequence is TGCAGTGCTAGAGATGCGACCCGGGGTCCCTACGAGCAGTACTTC. It is translated as CSARDATRGPYEQYF. This chain connects TRBV20-1 to TRBJ2-7, with D maybe TRBD2 (5 bases). CDR1 and CDR2 from the germline V gene are DFQATT and SNEGSKA (reference sequence). The length of the CDR3 is 15 residues. The V end lost 0 bases, the J end lost 2 bases, and 14 bases lay between the germline ends.

The chain is built from TRBV20-1 and TRBJ2-3; a weak D match, TRBD1 (5 bases). The CDR3 loop spans 13 amino acids. The germline CDR1 and CDR2 sequences are DFQATT and SNEGSKA (reference sequence). Trimming removed 3 bases at V and 5 bases at J, with 12 bases between. Here the CDR3 DNA reads TGCAGTGCTAGTCTCAGGGCCTTAGATACGCAGTATTTT. This translates into CSASLRALDTQYF.

The genes are TRBV5-1 and TRBJ2-2, with no clear D. The germline V gene has CDR1 SGHRS and CDR2 YFSETQ. Trimming left V 1 base short and J 1 base short, with 11 bases between. This CDR3 comprises 16 residues. CDR3 sequence (DNA): TGCGCCAGCAGCTTGCGGCCGGGCAAGAACACCGGGGAGCTGTTTTTT. This codes for CASSLRPGKNTGELFF.

In this sample, this clonotype turned up many times. This sequence joins TRBV11-3 and TRBJ1-1; D remains unclear. CDR1 and CDR2 (germline): SGHNT, YENEEA. The V and J ends lost 5 bases and 9 bases respectively, with 19 bases between them. The length of the CDR3 is 14 residues. The CDR3 sequence: CASSTRTPEAKAFF. The CDR3 region has the DNA TGTGCCAGCAGCACTCGGACGCCGGAGGCTAAAGCTTTCTTT. Looking up the rest from reference TRBV11-3 and TRBJ1-1 gives the full variable domain: EAGVVQSPRYKIIEKKQPVAFWCNPISGHNTLYWYLQNLGQGPELLIRYENEEAVDDSQLPKDRFSAERLKGVDSTLKIQPAELGDSAVYLCASSTRTPEAKAFFGQGTRLTVV.

This clonotype was observed a handful of times. This may be a read error, as it is one base from a much larger clone. V usage is TRBV6-1 and J usage is TRBJ1-1; D is possibly TRBD1 (5 bases). The germline gives CDR1 MNHNS, CDR2 SASEGT. The CDR3 length is 16 residues. V was pared by 4 bases and J by 0 bases, with 15 bases between. In DNA form, the CDR3 reads TGTGCCAGCAGTGGAGACCCAGGGACGGTGAACACTGAAGCTTTCTTT. Its protein is CASSGDPGTVNTEAFF.

This clonotype appeared many times. The chain carries TRBV7-3 and TRBJ2-1; 13 bases fit TRBD2. V shed 4 bases, J shed 0 bases, and the junction held 3 bases outside the gene matches. There are 17 residues in the CDR3. Germline CDR1 and CDR2: SGHTA and FQGTGA. The CDR3 spells CASSSRTSGSSYNEQFF. CDR3 bases: TGTGCCAGCAGCTCACGGACTAGCGGGAGCTCCTACAATGAGCAGTTCTTC.

The chain employs TRBV5-1 and TRBJ1-2; D is perhaps TRBD1 (5 bases). Trimming took 4 bases from V and 1 from J, leaving 8 bases between them. CDR3 length: 13 amino acids. CDR1 is SGHRS, CDR2 YFSETQ, per germline. In DNA form, the CDR3 reads TGCGCCAGCAGCGAGCAGGGTAACTATGGCTACACCTTC. Protein sequence: CASSEQGNYGYTF.

This chain connects TRBV7-3 to TRBJ2-2; D gene uncertain. Per the germline V gene, CDR1 is SGHTA and CDR2 is FQGTGA. This CDR3 is built from 12 residues. V shed 3 bases and J shed 4 bases, with 3 bases lying between them. The CDR3 nucleotides read TGTGCCAGCAGCTTCACCACCGGGGAGCTGTTTTTT. Amino acids: CASSFTTGELFF. Together with reference TRBV7-3 and TRBJ2-2, the CDR3 gives the full variable domain: GAGVSQTPSNKVTEKGKYVELRCDPISGHTALYWYRQSLGQGPEFLIYFQGTGAADDSGLPNDRFFAVRPEGSVSTLKIQRTERGDSAVYLCASSFTTGELFFGEGSRLTVL.

The table lists this clonotype with many counts. The rearrangement joins TRBV2 to TRBJ2-4; 7 bases agree with TRBD1. V was pared by 6 bases and J by 0 bases, with 11 bases of the junction left unmatched. This CDR3 is 17 amino acids long. Germline loops: CDR1 SNHLY, CDR2 FYNNEI. In DNA, the CDR3 is TGTGCCAGCAGATCCACGACAGGGAAACTAGCCAAAAACATTCAGTACTTC. This sequence encodes CASRSTTGKLAKNIQYF.

The genes are TRBV28 and TRBJ1-5; TRBD1 might be the D (5 bases). This CDR3 comprises 14 residues. Looked up from germline, CDR1 is MDHEN and CDR2 is SYDVKM. Trimming removed 7 bases at V and 5 bases at J, with 15 bases between. CDR3 coding DNA: TGTGCCAGCAACCCCGGGGGTATTTATCAGCCCCAGCATTTT. The encoded protein is CASNPGGIYQPQHF.

J is TRBJ2-5 and V is TRBV27, with D hard to call. The CDR3 has 12 residues. The V and J ends lost 3 bases and 5 bases respectively, with 7 bases between them. CDR1 MNHEY and CDR2 SMNVEV come from the germline V gene (reference sequence). CDR3 residues: CASSFNGETQYF. The CDR3 DNA reads as TGTGCCAGCAGTTTCAATGGTGAGACCCAGTACTTC.

The chain links TRBV12-3 or TRBV12-4 to TRBJ2-2; D is unresolved. Trimming took 7 bases from V and 5 from J, leaving 14 bases between them. The CDR3 runs 14 residues. For the CDR3, the DNA is TGTGCCAGCACTGCGTTCGGAGCTACCGGGGAGCTGTTTTTT. Translating it yields CASTAFGATGELFF.

This clonotype was counted at least ten times. This rearrangement joins TRBV20-1 to TRBJ1-1; TRBD1 might be the D (5 bases). Per germline, CDR1 DFQATT and CDR2 SNEGSKA (reference sequence). With 5 bases removed from V and 1 base from J, the gap between germline ends came to 8 bases. The CDR3 runs to 12 residues. CDR3 nucleotide sequence: TGCAGTGCTGGAACAGGGAACACTGAAGCTTTCTTT. Its protein is CSAGTGNTEAFF.

This clonotype was counted ten times or more. The chain recombines TRBV11-1 with TRBJ2-7, with 12 bases aligning to TRBD2. Looked up from germline, CDR1 is SGHAT and CDR2 is FQDESV (reference sequence). This CDR3 contains 16 residues. V shed 5 bases and J 3 bases; nucleotides not matched to a gene: 8. As DNA, the CDR3 is TGTGCCAGCAGCCCAGGTGGGACTAGCGGGTACTACGAGCAGTACTTC. As protein: CASSPGGTSGYYEQYF. Full variable domain (outside the CDR3, taken from reference TRBV11-1 and TRBJ2-7): EAEVAQSPRYKITEKSQAVAFWCDPISGHATLYWYRQILGQGPELLVQFQDESVVDDSQLPKDRFSAERLKGVDSTLKIQPAELGDSAMYLCASSPGGTSGYYEQYFGPGTRLTVT.

This clonotype was picked up many times. The CDR3 sequence is CASSLAQGRSTGELFF. The DNA for the CDR3 is TGCGCCAGCAGCTTGGCACAGGGGAGGAGCACCGGGGAGCTGTTTTTT. The rearrangement joins TRBV5-1 to TRBJ2-2, with a weak D call TRBD1 (7 bases). Trimming removed 0 bases at V and 4 bases at J, with 13 bases between. CDR1 and CDR2 from the germline V gene are SGHRS and YFSETQ. The CDR3 is made up of 16 amino acids. The entire variable domain, with the rest obtained from reference TRBV5-1 and TRBJ2-2, is as follows: KAGVTQTPRYLIKTRGQQVTLSCSPISGHRSVSWYQQTPGQGLQFLFEYFSETQRNKGNFPGRFSGRQFSNSRSEMNVSTLELGDSALYLCASSLAQGRSTGELFFGEGSRLTVL.

This clonotype occurred a few times. The chain uses TRBV10-2 and TRBJ2-7, with a tentative D call TRBD2 (6 bases). The CDR3 totals 13 residues. The V gene's germline CDR1 is WSHSY and CDR2 SAAADI. V was trimmed by 7 bases and J by 4 bases, leaving 14 bases between them. The CDR3: CASMGRMAYEQYF. DNA for the CDR3: TGCGCCAGCATGGGGAGGATGGCGTACGAGCAGTACTTC.

The table lists this clonotype with many counts. The chain carries TRBV20-1 and TRBJ1-1; D is unclear. Trimming shortened V by 0 bases and J by 4 bases, and 6 bases separated the two germline ends. Germline assignment: CDR1 DFQATT and CDR2 SNEGSKA (reference sequence). The length of the CDR3 is 12 residues. CDR3: CSARDLRTEAFF. CDR3 sequence (DNA): TGCAGTGCTAGAGATCTTCGCACTGAAGCTTTCTTT.